This passage covers 6 T cell receptor beta chains from one sample sequenced in a study of regulatory T cells in long-lasting Graves disease. Arm-PCR of CDR3 regions and iRepertoire HTBI primers were the basis on which TCR beta libraries were built. TCRdb re-derived calls from the multiplex PCR reads in MiXCR, one entry per CDR3 protein. The sample carries some 340,000 distinct CDR3 sequences, around 23% recorded once. Time point here: persistent/refractory GD, antithyroid drugs over 5 years with positive TRAb. PBMC-extracted RNA yielded the TCR library. The material was peripheral blood mononuclear cells (PBMCs), obtained when the disease was refractory, from a patient treated with antithyroid drugs. These receptors came from a woman between 40 and 55 years old with Graves disease.

This clonotype was seen at least ten times. V is TRBV12-3 or TRBV12-4 and J is TRBJ2-6; 8 nucleotides line up with TRBD2. Trimming at V came to 5 bases and at J to 9 bases, leaving 12 bases not matched to a gene. This CDR3 spans 16 amino acids. CDR3 DNA sequence: TGTGCCAGCAGTCTAAACGCGGGACTAGGGATCAACGTCCTGACTTTC. Translated, it gives CASSLNAGLGINVLTF.

This clonotype was picked up many times. The rearrangement links TRBV12-3 or TRBV12-4 to TRBJ2-2, with D hard to call. The CDR3 runs 11 residues. V lost 5 bases to trimming and J lost 3 bases, with 1 base between them. CDR3 nucleotides: TGTGCCAGCAGTCACACCGGGGAGCTGTTTTTT. It encodes CASSHTGELFF.

CDR3 sequence reads: CASKRTGGFNQPQHF. In DNA, the CDR3 is TGTGCCAGCAAGAGGACCGGGGGGTTCAATCAGCCCCAGCATTTT. The chain uses TRBV27 and TRBJ1-5, with D perhaps TRBD1 (5 bases). The CDR3 totals 15 residues. Trimming left V 7 bases short and J 3 bases short, with 16 bases between. Germline V CDR1 and CDR2: MNHEY, SMNVEV (reference sequence).

This clonotype has a handful of counts. The chain carries TRBV19 and TRBJ2-6; no clear D. V lost 6 bases, J lost 0 bases, and 15 bases lay in between. The CDR3 sequence is 17 residues long. Germline V CDR1 and CDR2: LNHDA, SQIVND (reference sequence). CDR3 sequence: CASSTAWDASGANVLTF. CDR3 nucleotides: TGTGCCAGTAGCACCGCGTGGGATGCCTCTGGGGCCAACGTCCTGACTTTC.

This clonotype was seen at least ten times. V is TRBV28 and J is TRBJ2-7; 9 bases agree with TRBD1. Trimming removed 10 bases from V and 5 bases from J; junction bases left unmatched: 12. The CDR3 has 14 amino acids. From germline, CDR1 is MDHEN and CDR2 SYDVKM. DNA of the CDR3: TGTGCCACCTACCCGACAGGGGGGTTCCACGAGCAGTACTTC. Protein: CATYPTGGFHEQYF.

The chain uses TRBV6-1 and TRBJ1-2; D gene unclear. The CDR3 contains 14 residues. Per germline, CDR1 MNHNS and CDR2 SASEGT. Trimming shortened V by 3 bases and J by 6 bases, and 14 bases separated the two germline ends. The CDR3 is CASSERARRDGYTF. For the CDR3, the DNA is TGTGCCAGCAGTGAGCGGGCCCGGAGGGATGGCTACACCTTC.